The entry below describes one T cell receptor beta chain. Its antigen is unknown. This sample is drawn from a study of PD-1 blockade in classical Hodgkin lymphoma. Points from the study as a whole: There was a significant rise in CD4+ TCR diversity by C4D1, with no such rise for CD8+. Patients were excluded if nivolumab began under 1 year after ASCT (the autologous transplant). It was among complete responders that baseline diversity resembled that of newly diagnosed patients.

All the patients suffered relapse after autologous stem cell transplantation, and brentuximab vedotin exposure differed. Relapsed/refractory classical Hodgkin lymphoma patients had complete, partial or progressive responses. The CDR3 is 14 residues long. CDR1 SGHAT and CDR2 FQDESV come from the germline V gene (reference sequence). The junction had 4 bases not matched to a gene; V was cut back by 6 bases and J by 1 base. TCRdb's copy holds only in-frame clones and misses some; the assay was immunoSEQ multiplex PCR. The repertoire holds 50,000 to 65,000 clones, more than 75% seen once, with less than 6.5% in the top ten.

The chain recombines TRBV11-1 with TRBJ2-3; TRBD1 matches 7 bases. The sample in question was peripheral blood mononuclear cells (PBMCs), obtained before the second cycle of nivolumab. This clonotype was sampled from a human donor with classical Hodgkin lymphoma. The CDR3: CASSFDRGTDTQYF. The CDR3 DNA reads TGTGCCAGCAGTTTCGACAGGGGCACAGATACGCAGTATTTT.